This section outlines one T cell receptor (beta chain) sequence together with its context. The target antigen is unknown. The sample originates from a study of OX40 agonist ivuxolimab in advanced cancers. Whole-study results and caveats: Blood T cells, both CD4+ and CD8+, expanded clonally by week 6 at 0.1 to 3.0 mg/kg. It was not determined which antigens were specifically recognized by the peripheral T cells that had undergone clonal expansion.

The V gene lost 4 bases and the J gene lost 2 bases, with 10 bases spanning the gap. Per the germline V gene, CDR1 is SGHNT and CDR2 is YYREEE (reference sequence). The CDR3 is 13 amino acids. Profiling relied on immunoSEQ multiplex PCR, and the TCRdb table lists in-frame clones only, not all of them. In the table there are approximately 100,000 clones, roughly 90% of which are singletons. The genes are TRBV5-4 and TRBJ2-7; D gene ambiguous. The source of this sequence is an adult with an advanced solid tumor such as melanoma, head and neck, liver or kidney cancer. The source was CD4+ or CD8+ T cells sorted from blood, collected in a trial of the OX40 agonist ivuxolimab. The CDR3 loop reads CASSRDGAYEQYF. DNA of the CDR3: TGTGCCAGCAGCCGAGACGGTGCCTACGAGCAGTACTTC.